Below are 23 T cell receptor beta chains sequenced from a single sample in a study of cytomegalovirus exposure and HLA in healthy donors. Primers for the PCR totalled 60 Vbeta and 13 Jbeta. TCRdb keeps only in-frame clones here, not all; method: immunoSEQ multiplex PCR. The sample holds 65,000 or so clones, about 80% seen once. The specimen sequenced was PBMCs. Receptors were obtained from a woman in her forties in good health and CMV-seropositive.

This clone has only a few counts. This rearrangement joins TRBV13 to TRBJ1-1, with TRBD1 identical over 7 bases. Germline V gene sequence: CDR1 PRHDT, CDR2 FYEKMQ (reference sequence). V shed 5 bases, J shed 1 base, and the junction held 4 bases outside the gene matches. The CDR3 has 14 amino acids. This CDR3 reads CASSPGGRNTEAFF. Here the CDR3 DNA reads TGTGCCAGCAGCCCAGGGGGAAGGAACACTGAAGCTTTCTTT.

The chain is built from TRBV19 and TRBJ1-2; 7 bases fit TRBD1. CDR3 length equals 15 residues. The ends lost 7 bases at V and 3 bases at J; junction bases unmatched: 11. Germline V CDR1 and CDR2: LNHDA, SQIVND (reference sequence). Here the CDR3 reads CASTEPEGTDYGYTF. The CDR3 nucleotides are TGTGCCAGTACCGAACCCGAGGGGACAGACTATGGCTACACCTTC.

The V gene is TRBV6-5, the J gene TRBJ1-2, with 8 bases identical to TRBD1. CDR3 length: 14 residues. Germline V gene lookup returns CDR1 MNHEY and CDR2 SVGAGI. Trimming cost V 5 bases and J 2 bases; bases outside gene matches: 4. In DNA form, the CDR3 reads TGTGCCAGCAGTGCGACAGGGGCAAACTATGGCTACACCTTC. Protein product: CASSATGANYGYTF.

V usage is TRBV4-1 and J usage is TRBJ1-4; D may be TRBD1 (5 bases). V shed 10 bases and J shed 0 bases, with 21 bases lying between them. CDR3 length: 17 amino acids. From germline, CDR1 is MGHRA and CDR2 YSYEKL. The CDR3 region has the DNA TGCGCCACCCTACCCGGGACTCCATTTGCAACTAATGAAAAACTGTTTTTT. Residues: CATLPGTPFATNEKLFF.

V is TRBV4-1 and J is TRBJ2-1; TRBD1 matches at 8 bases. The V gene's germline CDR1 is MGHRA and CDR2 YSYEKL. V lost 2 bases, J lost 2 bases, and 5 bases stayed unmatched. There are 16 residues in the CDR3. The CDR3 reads CASSQTGGYTYNEQFF. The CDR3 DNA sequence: TGCGCCAGCAGCCAAACAGGGGGTTATACCTACAATGAGCAGTTCTTC.

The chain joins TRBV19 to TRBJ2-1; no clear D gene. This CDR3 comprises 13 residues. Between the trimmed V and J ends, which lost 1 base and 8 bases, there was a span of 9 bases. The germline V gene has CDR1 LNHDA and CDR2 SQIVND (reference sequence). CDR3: CASSIGTGDEQFF. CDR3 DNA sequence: TGTGCCAGTAGTATAGGTACGGGTGATGAGCAGTTCTTC. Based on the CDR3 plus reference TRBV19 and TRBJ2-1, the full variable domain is DGGITQSPKYLFRKEGQNVTLSCEQNLNHDAMYWYRQDPGQGLRLIYYSQIVNDFQKGDIAEGYSVSREKKESFPLTVTSAQKNPTAFYLCASSIGTGDEQFFGPGTRLTVL.

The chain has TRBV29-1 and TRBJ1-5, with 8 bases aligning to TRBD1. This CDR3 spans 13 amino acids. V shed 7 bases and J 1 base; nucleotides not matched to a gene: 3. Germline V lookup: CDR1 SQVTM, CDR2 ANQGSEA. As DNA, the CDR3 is TGCAGCGCCCAGGGGGCAAGCAATCAGCCCCAGCATTTT. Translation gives CSAQGASNQPQHF.

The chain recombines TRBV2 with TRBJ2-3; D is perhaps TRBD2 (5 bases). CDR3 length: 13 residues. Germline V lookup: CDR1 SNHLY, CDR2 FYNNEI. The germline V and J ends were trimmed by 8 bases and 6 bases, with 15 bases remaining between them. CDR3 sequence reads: CASRGPSEDTQYF. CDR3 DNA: TGTGCCAGCCGCGGGCCCTCAGAGGATACGCAGTATTTT.

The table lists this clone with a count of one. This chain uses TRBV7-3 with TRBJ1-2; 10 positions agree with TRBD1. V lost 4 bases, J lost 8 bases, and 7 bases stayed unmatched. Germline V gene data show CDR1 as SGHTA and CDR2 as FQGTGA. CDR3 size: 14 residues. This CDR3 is CASSWDRGGEGYTF. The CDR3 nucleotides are TGTGCCAGCAGCTGGGACAGGGGCGGTGAGGGCTACACCTTC.

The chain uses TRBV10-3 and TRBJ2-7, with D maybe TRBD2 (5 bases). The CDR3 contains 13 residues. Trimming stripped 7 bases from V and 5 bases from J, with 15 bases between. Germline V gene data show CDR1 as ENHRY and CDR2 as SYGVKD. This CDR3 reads CAIKEALQDEQYF. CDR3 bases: TGTGCCATCAAGGAGGCCCTTCAGGACGAGCAGTACTTC.

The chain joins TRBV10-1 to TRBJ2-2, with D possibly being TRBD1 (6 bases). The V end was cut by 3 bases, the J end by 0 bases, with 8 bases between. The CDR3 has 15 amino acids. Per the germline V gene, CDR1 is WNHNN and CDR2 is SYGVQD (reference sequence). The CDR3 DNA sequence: TGCGCCAGCAGTGAAGGGGGTTCGAACACCGGGGAGCTGTTTTTT. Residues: CASSEGGSNTGELFF.

CDR3 loop: CASSSQTTPTDTQYF. The CDR3 DNA reads TGCGCCAGCAGCTCGCAGACAACCCCGACAGATACGCAGTATTTT. The chain is built from TRBV5-1 and TRBJ2-3; no reliable D call. The CDR3 length is 15 residues. Germline lookup yields CDR1 SGHRS and CDR2 YFSETQ. V was trimmed by 3 bases and J by 3 bases, leaving 14 bases between them.

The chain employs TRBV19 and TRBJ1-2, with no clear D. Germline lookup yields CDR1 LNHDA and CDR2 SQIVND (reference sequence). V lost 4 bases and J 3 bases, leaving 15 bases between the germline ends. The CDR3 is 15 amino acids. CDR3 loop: CASSRDREAYYGYTF. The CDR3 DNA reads TGTGCCAGTAGTAGAGACCGGGAGGCCTACTATGGCTACACCTTC.

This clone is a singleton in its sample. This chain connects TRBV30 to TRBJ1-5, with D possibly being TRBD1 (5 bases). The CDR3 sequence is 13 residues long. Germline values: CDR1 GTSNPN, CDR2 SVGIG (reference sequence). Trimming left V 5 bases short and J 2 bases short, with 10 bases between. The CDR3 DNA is TGTGCCTGGGGGGGGTATGGCAATCAGCCCCAGCATTTT. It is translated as CAWGGYGNQPQHF.

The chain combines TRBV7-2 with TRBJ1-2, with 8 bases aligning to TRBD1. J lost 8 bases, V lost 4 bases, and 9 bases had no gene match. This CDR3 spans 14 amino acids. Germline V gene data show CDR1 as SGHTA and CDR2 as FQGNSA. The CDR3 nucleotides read TGTGCCAGCAGCTCCCGACAGGGGCCAGCCGGCTACACCTTC. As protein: CASSSRQGPAGYTF.

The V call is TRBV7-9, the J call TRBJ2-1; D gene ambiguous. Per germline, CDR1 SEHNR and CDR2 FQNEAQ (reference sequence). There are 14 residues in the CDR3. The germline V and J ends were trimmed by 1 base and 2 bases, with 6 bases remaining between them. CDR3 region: CASSLVHPYNEQFF. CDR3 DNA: TGTGCCAGCAGCTTAGTACACCCCTACAATGAGCAGTTCTTC. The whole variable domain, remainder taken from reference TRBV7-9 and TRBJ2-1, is DTGVSQNPRHKITKRGQNVTFRCDPISEHNRLYWYRQTLGQGPEFLTYFQNEAQLEKSRLLSDRFSAERPKGSFSTLEIQRTEQGDSAMYLCASSLVHPYNEQFFGPGTRLTVL.

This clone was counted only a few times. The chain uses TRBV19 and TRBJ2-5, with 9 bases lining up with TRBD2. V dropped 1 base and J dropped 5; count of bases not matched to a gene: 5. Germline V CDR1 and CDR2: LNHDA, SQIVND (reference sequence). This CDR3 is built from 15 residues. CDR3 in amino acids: CASSIVIAGAETQYF. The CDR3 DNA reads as TGTGCCAGTAGTATAGTAATAGCGGGGGCGGAGACCCAGTACTTC. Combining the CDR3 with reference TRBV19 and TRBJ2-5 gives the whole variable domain DGGITQSPKYLFRKEGQNVTLSCEQNLNHDAMYWYRQDPGQGLRLIYYSQIVNDFQKGDIAEGYSVSREKKESFPLTVTSAQKNPTAFYLCASSIVIAGAETQYFGPGTRLLVL.

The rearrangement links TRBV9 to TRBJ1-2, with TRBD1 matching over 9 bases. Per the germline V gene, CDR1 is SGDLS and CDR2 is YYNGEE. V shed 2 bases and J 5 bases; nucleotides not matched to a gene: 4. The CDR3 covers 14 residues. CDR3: CASSVGTGSYGYTF. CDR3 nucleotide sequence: TGTGCCAGCAGCGTCGGGACAGGGTCATATGGCTACACCTTC.

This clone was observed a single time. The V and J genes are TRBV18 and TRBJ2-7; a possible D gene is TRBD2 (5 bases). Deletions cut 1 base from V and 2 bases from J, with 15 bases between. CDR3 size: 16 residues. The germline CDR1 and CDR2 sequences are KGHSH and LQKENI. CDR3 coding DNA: TGTGCCAGCTCACCACAGGTAACTGCGGGTACCTACGAGCAGTACTTC. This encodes CASSPQVTAGTYEQYF.

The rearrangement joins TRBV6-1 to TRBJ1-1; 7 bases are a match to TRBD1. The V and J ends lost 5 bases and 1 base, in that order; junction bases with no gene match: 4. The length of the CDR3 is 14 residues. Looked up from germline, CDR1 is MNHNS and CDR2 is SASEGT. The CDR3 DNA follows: TGTGCCAGCAGTTCCCGGGACAGGAACACTGAAGCTTTCTTT. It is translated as CASSSRDRNTEAFF.

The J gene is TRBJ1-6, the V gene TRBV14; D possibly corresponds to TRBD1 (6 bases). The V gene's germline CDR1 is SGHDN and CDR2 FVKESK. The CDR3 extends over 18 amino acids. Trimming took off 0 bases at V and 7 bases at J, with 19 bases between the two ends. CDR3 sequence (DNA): TGTGCCAGCAGCCAAGATCGGCAGGGGTCCTGGGGAAATTCACCCCTCCACTTT. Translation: CASSQDRQGSWGNSPLHF.

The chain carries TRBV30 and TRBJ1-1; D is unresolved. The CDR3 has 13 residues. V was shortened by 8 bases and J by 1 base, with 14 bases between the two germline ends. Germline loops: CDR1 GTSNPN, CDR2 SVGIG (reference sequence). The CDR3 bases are TGTGCCGGTAAACTCCGGTGGAACACTGAAGCTTTCTTT. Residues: CAGKLRWNTEAFF.

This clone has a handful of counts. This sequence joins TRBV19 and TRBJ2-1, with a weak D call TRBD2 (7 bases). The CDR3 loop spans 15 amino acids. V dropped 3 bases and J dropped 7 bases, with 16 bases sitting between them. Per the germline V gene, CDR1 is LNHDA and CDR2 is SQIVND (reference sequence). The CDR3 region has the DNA TGTGCCAGTAGTATGTGGGGGGGGGCCAATAATGAGCAGTTCTTC. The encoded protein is CASSMWGGANNEQFF. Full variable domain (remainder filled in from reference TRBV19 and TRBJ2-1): DGGITQSPKYLFRKEGQNVTLSCEQNLNHDAMYWYRQDPGQGLRLIYYSQIVNDFQKGDIAEGYSVSREKKESFPLTVTSAQKNPTAFYLCASSMWGGANNEQFFGPGTRLTVL.